This T cell receptor beta chain was captured by sequencing in a study of cytomegalovirus exposure and HLA in healthy donors. Study-level findings and limits: In a later analysis, most CMV-associated TCR beta chains appeared HLA-restricted.

A word on this clone: The antigen remains undetermined.

Trimming shortened V by 2 bases and J by 3 bases, and 12 bases separated the two germline ends. This CDR3 is built from 15 residues. PCR was performed using 60 Vbeta and 13 Jbeta primers. Clones were read by immunoSEQ multiplex PCR, and TCRdb kept only the in-frame ones, dropping some. The repertoire holds under 200,000 clones, with over 60% as singletons. Sequenced material: PBMCs. The source of this sequence is a woman in her forties in good health and CMV-seronegative. V usage is TRBV23-1 and J usage is TRBJ2-3; tentatively, D is TRBD1 (6 bases). TRBV23-1 is an ORF; its function is uncertain. The DNA of the CDR3 is TGCGCCAGCAGTCAACGGGGTAGGGGGACAGATACGCAGTATTTT. Translated: CASSQRGRGTDTQYF.